Sequencing of this T cell receptor (beta chain) was carried out in a study of early T cells in non-severe SARS-CoV-2 infection. TCRdb passed the 5' RACE reads through MiXCR, listing each CDR3 protein once. Altogether about 85,000 distinct CDR3 sequences are present, approximately 15% being singletons, with the ten largest covering more than 6.5%. CDR3 size: 17 residues. V lost 4 bases to trimming and J lost 0 bases; unmatched junction nucleotides: 5. Germline CDR1 MNHNS, CDR2 SASEGT. This clonotype was found a few times. The sequenced material came from whole blood. The chain uses TRBV6-1 and TRBJ2-6; TRBD1 aligns across 8 bases. The sequence was obtained from an adult who was a healthcare worker with PCR-confirmed SARS-CoV-2 infection or an uninfected control (not recorded which). In nucleotides, the CDR3 is TGTGCCAGCAGTGCGACAGGGGTCAGCTCTGGGGCCAACGTCCTGACTTTC. It encodes CASSATGVSSGANVLTF.